This T cell receptor (beta chain) was recovered during a study of Graves' ophthalmopathy and Graves' hyperthyroidism. Amplification of TCR beta CDR3 regions used RNA transcripts. In the first round, RT-PCR was carried out with HTBI primers, and a multiplex PCR formed the second round. MiXCR was run by TCRdb on the multiplex PCR reads, yielding one entry per CDR3 protein. The profile shows fewer than 350,000 distinct CDR3 sequences, roughly 16% of them singletons. Overall study findings and caveats: Among expanded thyroid clonotypes above 0.001 frequency, most also occurred in blood.

Trimming removed 4 bases from V and 2 bases from J; junction bases left unmatched: 5. The CDR3 contains 15 residues. This clonotype showed up many times. No antigen is known for it. The chain joins TRBV12-3 or TRBV12-4 to TRBJ2-7; 10 nucleotides line up with TRBD1. The specimen was peripheral blood. The clonotype was recovered from an adult man with Graves' ophthalmopathy. The DNA of the CDR3 is TGTGCCAGCAGTTCCCTAGGACAGGGGGCCTACGAGCAGTACTTC. Translation: CASSSLGQGAYEQYF.